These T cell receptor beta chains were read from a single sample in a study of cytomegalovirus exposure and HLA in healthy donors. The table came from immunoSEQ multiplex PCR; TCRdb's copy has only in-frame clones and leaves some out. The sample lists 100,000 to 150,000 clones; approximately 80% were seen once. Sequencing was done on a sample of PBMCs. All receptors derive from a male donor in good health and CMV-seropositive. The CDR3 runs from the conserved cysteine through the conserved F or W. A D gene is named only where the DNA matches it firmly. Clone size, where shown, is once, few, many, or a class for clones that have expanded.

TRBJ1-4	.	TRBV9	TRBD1	TGTGCCAGCAGCGTAGGGATCGACAGGGTGGTAGAAAAACTGTTTTTT	CASSVGIDRVVEKLFF
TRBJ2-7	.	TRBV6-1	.	TGTGCCAGCAGTGAAGGGCATGGGAGCCCCTACGAGCAGTACTTC	CASSEGHGSPYEQYF
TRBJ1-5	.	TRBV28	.	TGTGCCAGCCAATCCGGGGCAGGGGATCAGCCCCAGCATTTT	CASQSGAGDQPQHF
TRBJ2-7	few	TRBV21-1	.	TGTGCCAGCAGCAAAAGAGCGACAGGGACCTACGAGCAGTACTTC	CASSKRATGTYEQYF
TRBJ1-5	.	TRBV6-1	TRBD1	TGTGCCAGCAGACCGGGACAGAGATACAATCAGCCCCAGCATTTT	CASRPGQRYNQPQHF
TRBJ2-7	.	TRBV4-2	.	TGTGCCAGCAGCCAAGGGGAGGTGGTGGGAGCCTACGAGCAGTACTTC	CASSQGEVVGAYEQYF
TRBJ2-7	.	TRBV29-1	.	TGCAGCGTTGAAGAGGGGCGGCGCTCCTACGAGCAGTACTTC	CSVEEGRRSYEQYF
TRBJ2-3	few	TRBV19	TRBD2	TGTGCCAGTAGTATCATCTCTAGCGGCTACACAGATACGCAGTATTTT	CASSIISSGYTDTQYF
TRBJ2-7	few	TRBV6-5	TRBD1	TGTGCCACGTCGACAGGGGCCTACGAGCAGTACTTC	CATSTGAYEQYF
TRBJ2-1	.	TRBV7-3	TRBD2	TGTGCCAGCAGCTTAAGTAGCGGGGAAGGCTACAATGAGCAGTTCTTC	CASSLSSGEGYNEQFF
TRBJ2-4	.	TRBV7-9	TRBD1	TGTGCCAGCAGCGCGCGACAGGGGGCAAGTAACATTCAGTACTTC	CASSARQGASNIQYF
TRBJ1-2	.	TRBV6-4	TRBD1	TGTGCCAGCAGTTCTTGGACAGGCGACTATGGCTACACCTTC	CASSSWTGDYGYTF
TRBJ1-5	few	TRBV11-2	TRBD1	TGTGCCAGCAGCCTACAGGGGAATAGCAATCAGCCCCAGCATTTT	CASSLQGNSNQPQHF
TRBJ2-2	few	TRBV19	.	TGTGCCAGTAGCCCTCGCACCGGGGAGCTGTTTTTT	CASSPRTGELFF
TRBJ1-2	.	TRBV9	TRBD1	TGTGCCAGCAGCGTACCCTGGGACAGGGGGTTGCCGAACTATGGCTACACCTTC	CASSVPWDRGLPNYGYTF
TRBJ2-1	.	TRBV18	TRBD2	TGTGCCAGCTCACCCCTGCCCGGGAGGAGCTCCTACAATGAGCAGTTCTTC	CASSPLPGRSSYNEQFF
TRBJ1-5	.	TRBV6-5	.	TGTGCCAGCAGTTACTCGGGGCCCGGTCAGCCCCAGCATTTT	CASSYSGPGQPQHF
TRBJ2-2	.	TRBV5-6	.	TGTGCCAGCAGCCGCAGGGCGGGGGCCCTCGGCGGGGAGCTGTTTTTT	CASSRRAGALGGELFF
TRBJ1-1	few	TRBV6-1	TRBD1	TGTGCCAGCAGTGCCAGGGGGTTGGGCGGAGCTTTCTTT	CASSARGLGGAFF
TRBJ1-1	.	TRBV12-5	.	TGTGCTAGTGCCCCCGGGGGGGGTCCTGAAGCTTTCTTT	CASAPGGGPEAFF
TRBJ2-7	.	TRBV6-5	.	TGTGCCAGCAGTTACTCGACAGGACAGAGCTCCTACGAGCAGTACTTC	CASSYSTGQSSYEQYF
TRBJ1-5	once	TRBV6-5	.	TGTGCCAGCAGTTCCGCAGGGGATCAGCCCCAGCATTTT	CASSSAGDQPQHF
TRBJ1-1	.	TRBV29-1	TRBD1	TGCAGCGTTGGACAGGGGAGGGGGACTGAAGCTTTCTTT	CSVGQGRGTEAFF
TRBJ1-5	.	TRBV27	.	TGTGCCAGCAGTTCGACAGGATCCCCAGGTAATCAGCCCCAGCATTTT	CASSSTGSPGNQPQHF
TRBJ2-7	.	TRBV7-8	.	TGTGCCAGCAGCTTAGGCGTTTACGAGCAGTACTTC	CASSLGVYEQYF
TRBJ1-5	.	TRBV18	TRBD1	TGTGCCAGCTCACCGGACAGGGGGCACGGGGAGCCCCAGCATTTT	CASSPDRGHGEPQHF
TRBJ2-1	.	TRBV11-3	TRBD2	TGTGCCAGCAGCTTAACCCCCCGACTAGCGGGAGGCTCCAATGAGCAGTTCTTC	CASSLTPRLAGGSNEQFF
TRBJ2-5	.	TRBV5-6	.	TGTGCCAGCAGCTTGTTGGTACAGCAACATCAAGAGACCCAGTACTTC	CASSLLVQQHQETQYF